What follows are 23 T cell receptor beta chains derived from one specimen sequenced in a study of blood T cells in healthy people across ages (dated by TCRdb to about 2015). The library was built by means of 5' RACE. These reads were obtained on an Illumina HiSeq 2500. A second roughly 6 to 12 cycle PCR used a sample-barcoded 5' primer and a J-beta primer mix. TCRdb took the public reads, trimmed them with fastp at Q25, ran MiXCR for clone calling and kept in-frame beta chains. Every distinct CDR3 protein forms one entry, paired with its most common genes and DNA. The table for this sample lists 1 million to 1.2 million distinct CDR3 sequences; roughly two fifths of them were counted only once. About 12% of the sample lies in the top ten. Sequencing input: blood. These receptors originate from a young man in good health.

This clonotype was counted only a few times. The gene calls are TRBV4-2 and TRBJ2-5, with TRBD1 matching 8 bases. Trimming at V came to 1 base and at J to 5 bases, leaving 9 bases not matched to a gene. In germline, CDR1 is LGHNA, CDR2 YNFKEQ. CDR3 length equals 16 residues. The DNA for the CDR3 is TGTGCCAGCAGCCAAGCCCGGACAGGGTCCCTGGAGACCCAGTACTTC. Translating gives CASSQARTGSLETQYF.

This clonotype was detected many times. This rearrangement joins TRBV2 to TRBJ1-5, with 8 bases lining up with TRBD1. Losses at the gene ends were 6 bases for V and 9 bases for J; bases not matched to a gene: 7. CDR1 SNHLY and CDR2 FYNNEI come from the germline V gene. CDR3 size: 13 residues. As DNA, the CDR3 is TGTGCCAGCAGGCAGACAGGGGATCGGCCCCAGCATTTT. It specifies CASRQTGDRPQHF. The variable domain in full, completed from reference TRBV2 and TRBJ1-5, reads EPEVTQTPSHQVTQMGQEVILRCVPISNHLYFYWYRQILGQKVEFLVSFYNNEISEKSEIFDDQFSVERPDGSNFTLKIRSTKLEDSAMYFCASRQTGDRPQHFGDGTRLSIL.

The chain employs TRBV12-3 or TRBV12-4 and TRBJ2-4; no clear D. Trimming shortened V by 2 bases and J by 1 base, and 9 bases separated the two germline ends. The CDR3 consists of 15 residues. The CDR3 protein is CASSLTGTAKNIQYF. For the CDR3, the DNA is TGTGCCAGCAGTTTAACCGGCACGGCCAAAAACATTCAGTACTTC.

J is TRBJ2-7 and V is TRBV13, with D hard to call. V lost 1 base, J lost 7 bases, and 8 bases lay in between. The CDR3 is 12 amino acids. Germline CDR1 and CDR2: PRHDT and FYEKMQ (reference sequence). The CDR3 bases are TGTGCCAGCAGCTTAGAGGATGATGAGCAGTACTTC. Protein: CASSLEDDEQYF.

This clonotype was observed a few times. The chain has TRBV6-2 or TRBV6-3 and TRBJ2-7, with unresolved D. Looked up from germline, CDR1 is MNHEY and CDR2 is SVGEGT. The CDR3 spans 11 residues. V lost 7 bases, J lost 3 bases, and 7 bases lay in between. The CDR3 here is CASMRGYEQYF. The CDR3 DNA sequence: TGTGCCAGCATGAGAGGCTACGAGCAGTACTTC.

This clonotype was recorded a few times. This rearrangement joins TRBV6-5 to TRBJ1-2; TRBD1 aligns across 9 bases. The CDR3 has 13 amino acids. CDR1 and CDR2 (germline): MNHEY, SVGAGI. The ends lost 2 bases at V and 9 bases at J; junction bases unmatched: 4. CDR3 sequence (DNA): TGTGCCAGCAGTTACAAGGGACAGGGAAGCTACACCTTC. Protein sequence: CASSYKGQGSYTF.

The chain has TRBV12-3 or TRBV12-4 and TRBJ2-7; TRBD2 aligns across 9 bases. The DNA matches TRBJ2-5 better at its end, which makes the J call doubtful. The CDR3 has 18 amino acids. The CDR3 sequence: CASSSLAGVRYTKETQYF. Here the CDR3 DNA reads TGTGCCAGCAGTTCATTAGCGGGGGTCCGTTATACCAAGGAGACCCAGTACTTC.

The CDR3 DNA reads as TGTGCCACCAGCAGAGTTCGACAGGGCCCCAATCAGCCCCAGCATTTT. Protein product: CATSRVRQGPNQPQHF. This chain joins TRBV15 and TRBJ1-5, with 7 bases identical to TRBD1. The junction had 6 bases not matched to a gene; V was cut back by 1 base and J by 3 bases. This CDR3 has 16 residues. From germline, CDR1 is LNHNV and CDR2 YYDKDF (reference sequence).

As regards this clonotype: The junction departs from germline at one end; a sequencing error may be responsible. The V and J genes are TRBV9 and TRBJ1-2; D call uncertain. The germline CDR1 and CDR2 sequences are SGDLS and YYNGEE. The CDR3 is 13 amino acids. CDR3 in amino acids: CAGSVGRNYGYTF. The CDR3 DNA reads TGTGCCGGCAGCGTAGGCAGGAACTATGGCTACACCTTC.

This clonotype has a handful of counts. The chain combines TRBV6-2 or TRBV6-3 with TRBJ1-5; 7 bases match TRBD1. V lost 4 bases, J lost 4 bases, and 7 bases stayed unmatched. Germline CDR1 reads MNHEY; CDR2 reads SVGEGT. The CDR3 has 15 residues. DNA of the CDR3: TGTGCCAGCAGTTTTTACAGGGGTGGAAATCAGCCCCAGCATTTT. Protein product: CASSFYRGGNQPQHF.

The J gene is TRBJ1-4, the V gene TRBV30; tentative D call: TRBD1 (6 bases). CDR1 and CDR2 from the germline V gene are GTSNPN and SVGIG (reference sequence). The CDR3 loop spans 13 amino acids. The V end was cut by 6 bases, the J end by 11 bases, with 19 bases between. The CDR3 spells CACDRDIPVKLFF. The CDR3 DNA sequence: TGTGCCTGCGACCGGGACATACCTGTCAAACTGTTTTTT.

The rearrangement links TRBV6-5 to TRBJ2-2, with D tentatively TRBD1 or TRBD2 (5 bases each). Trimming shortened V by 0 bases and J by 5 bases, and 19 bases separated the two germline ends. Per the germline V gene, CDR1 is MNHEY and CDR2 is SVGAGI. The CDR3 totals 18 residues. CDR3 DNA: TGTGCCAGCAGTTACTCGATATTAGTCCAGGGAGCGACCGGGGAGCTGTTTTTT. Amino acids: CASSYSILVQGATGELFF.

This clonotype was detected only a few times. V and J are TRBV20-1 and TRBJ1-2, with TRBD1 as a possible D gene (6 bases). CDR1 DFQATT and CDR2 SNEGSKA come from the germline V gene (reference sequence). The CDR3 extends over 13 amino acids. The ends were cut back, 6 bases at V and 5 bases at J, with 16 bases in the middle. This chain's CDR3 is CSASGALGYGYTF. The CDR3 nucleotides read TGCAGTGCGTCGGGGGCGTTAGGATATGGCTACACCTTC.

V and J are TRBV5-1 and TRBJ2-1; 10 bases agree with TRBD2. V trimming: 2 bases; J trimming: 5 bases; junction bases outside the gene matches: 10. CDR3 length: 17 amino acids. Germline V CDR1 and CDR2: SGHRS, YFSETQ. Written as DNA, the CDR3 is TGCGCCAGCAGCTTATTTTCGGCTAGCGGGGGCCACAATGAGCAGTTCTTC. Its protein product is CASSLFSASGGHNEQFF.

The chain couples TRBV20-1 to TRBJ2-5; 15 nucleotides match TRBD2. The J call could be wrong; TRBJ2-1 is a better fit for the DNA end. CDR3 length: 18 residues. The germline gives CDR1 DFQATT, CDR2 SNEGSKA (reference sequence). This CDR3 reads CSARVVGTSGGHQETQFF. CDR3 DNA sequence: TGCAGTGCTAGAGTAGTGGGGACTAGCGGGGGGCACCAAGAGACCCAGTTCTTC.

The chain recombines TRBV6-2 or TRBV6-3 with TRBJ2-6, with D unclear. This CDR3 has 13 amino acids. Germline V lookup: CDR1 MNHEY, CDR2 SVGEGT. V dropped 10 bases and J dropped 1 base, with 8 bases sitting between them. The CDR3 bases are TGTGCCACAACTGCGTCTGGGGCCAACGTCCTGACTTTC. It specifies CATTASGANVLTF.

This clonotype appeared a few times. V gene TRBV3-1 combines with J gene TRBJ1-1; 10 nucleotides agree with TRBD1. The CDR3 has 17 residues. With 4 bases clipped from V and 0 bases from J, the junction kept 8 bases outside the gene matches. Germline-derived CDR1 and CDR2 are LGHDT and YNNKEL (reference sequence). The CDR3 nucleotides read TGTGCCAGCAGCCCCGGGACAGGGGACCTCCTGAACACTGAAGCTTTCTTT. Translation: CASSPGTGDLLNTEAFF.

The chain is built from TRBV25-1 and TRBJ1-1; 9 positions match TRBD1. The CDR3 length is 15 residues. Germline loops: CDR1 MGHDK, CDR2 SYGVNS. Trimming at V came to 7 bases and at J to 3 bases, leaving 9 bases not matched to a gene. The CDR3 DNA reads TGTGCCAGCATTCCAGGGACAGGGTGGGACACTGAAGCTTTCTTT. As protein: CASIPGTGWDTEAFF.

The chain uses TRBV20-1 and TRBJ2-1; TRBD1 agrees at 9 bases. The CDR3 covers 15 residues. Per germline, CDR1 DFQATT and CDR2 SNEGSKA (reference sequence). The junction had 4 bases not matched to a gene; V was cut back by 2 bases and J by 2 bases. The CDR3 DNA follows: TGCAGTGCTAGACCTACAGGGGGCCCCTACAATGAGCAGTTCTTC. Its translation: CSARPTGGPYNEQFF.

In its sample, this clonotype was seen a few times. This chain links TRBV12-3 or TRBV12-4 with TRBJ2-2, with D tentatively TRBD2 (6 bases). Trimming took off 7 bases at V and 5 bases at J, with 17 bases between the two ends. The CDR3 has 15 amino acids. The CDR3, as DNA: TGTGCCAGCACTCTTACGGGGGTAGGAACCGGGGAGCTGTTTTTT. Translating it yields CASTLTGVGTGELFF.

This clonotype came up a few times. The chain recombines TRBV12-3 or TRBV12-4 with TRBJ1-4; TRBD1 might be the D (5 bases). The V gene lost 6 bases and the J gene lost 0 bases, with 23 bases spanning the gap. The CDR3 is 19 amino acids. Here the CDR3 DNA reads TGTGCCAGCAGAGAACGGGACTCTCCCTTTCTTGCAACTAATGAAAAACTGTTTTTT. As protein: CASRERDSPFLATNEKLFF.

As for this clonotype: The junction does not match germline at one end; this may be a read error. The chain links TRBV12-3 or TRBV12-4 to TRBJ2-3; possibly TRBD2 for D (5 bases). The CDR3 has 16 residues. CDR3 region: CASSLDARGRTDAQYF. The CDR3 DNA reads TGTGCCAGCAGTCTAGATGCCAGAGGGAGAACAGATGCGCAGTATTTT.

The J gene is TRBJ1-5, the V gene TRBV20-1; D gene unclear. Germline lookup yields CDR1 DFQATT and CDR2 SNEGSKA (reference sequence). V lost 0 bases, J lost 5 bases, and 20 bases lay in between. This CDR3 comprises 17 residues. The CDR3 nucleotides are TGCAGTGCTAGAGATAAAGGCTGGTACTGCGGGGATCAGCCCCAGCATTTT. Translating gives CSARDKGWYCGDQPQHF.